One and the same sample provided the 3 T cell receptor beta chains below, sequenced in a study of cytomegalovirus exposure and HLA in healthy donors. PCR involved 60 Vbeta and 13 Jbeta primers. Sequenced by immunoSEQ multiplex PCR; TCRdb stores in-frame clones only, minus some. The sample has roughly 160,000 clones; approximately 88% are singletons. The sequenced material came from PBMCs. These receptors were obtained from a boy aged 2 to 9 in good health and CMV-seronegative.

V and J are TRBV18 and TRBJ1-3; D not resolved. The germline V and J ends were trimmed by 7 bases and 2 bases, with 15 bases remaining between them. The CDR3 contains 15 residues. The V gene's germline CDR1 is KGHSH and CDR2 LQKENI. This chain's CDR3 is CASLASLGTGNTIYF. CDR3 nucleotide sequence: TGTGCCAGCTTAGCCTCGCTCGGAACTGGAAACACCATATATTTT.

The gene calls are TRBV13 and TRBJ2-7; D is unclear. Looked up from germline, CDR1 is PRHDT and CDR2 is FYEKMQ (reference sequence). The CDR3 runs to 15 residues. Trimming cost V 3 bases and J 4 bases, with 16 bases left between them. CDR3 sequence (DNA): TGTGCCAGCAGCTTCTCGGATGGCGGAGAGTACGAGCAGTACTTC. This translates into CASSFSDGGEYEQYF.

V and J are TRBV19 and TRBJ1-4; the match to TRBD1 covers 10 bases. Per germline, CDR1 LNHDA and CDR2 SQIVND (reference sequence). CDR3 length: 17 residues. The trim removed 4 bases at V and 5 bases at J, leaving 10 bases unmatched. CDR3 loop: CASSTDRGFRTNEKLFF. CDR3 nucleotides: TGTGCCAGTAGTACGGACAGGGGGTTCCGCACGAATGAAAAACTGTTTTTT.